The clone carrying this T cell receptor beta chain has a single count. Other DNA sequences in the same sample also yield this CDR3. The PCR ran on 60 Vbeta and 13 Jbeta primers. Measured with immunoSEQ multiplex PCR; TCRdb has only the in-frame clones, and not every one. Found here are 130,000 or so clones, about 73% of them singletons; the top ten hold approximately 2.1%. The CDR3 has 12 amino acids. V was trimmed by 6 bases and J by 5 bases, leaving 10 bases between them. Germline lookup yields CDR1 MDHEN and CDR2 SYDVKM. The sample comes from a study of cytomegalovirus exposure and HLA in healthy donors.

The genes are TRBV28 and TRBJ1-2; tentative D call: TRBD1 (6 bases). Sequencing was performed on PBMCs. The TCR sequence derives from a woman in her 40s in good health and CMV-seropositive. The DNA for the CDR3 is TGTGCCAGCAGCCCGGACAGTTATGGCTACACCTTC. Amino acid sequence: CASSPDSYGYTF.